This T cell receptor (beta chain) is drawn from a study of T cell responses to AZD1222 COVID-19 vaccine. Across the whole study: Pooled together were second doses at about 4 or about 12 weeks. Study-wide points: Across spike, vaccine-associated CD4 TCRs were found, dominant at 160-218 and 743-854. AZD1222 recipients seropositive at baseline numbered only six. Of spike-specific TCRs, nearly half reportedly target regions left unmutated in variants.

This clone was found a few times. Its antigen remains unidentified. Assay: immunoSEQ multiplex PCR; the TCRdb copy retains only in-frame clones and omits some. The repertoire holds around 150,000 clones, with roughly 80% as singletons. Sequences were derived from peripheral blood, sampled on day 0 of AZD1222 vaccination. The sequence was collected from an adult in good health.

The CDR3 bases are TGTGCCAGTAGTATAGACAGGGGCCCCAATCAGCCCCAGCATTTT. Its translation: CASSIDRGPNQPQHF. The chain couples TRBV19 to TRBJ1-5; the D gene is possibly TRBD1 (6 bases). V was clipped by 0 bases and J by 3 bases, with 9 bases between them. The germline CDR1 and CDR2 sequences are LNHDA and SQIVND (reference sequence). The CDR3 consists of 15 residues. The full variable domain, rest sourced from reference TRBV19 and TRBJ1-5, is DGGITQSPKYLFRKEGQNVTLSCEQNLNHDAMYWYRQDPGQGLRLIYYSQIVNDFQKGDIAEGYSVSREKKESFPLTVTSAQKNPTAFYLCASSIDRGPNQPQHFGDGTRLSIL.